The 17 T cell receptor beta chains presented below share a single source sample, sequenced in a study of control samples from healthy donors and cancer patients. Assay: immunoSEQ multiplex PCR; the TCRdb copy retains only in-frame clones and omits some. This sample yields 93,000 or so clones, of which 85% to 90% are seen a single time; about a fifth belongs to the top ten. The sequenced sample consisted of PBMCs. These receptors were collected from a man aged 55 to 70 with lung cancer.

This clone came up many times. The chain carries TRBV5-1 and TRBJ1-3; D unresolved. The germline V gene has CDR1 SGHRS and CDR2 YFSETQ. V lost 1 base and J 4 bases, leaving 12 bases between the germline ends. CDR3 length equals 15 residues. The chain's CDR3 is CASSLQEGEGNTIYF. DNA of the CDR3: TGCGCCAGCAGCTTGCAGGAGGGTGAGGGAAACACCATATATTTT.

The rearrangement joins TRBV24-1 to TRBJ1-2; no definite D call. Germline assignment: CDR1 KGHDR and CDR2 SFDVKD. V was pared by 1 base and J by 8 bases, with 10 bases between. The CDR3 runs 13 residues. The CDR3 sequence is CATSDLSRSGYTF. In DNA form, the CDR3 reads TGTGCCACCAGTGATTTAAGCAGAAGCGGCTACACCTTC.

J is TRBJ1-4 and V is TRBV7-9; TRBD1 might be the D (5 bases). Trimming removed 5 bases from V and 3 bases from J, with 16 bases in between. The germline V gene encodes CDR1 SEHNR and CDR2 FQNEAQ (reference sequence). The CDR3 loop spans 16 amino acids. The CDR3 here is CASSQIERGPNEKLFF. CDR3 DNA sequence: TGTGCCAGCAGCCAAATTGAAAGGGGTCCTAATGAAAAACTGTTTTTT.

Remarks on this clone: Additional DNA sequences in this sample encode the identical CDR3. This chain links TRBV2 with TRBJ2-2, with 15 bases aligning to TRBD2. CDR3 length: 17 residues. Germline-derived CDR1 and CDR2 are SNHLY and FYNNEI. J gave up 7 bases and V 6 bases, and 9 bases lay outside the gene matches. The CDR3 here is CASRAGLAGGSGGELFF. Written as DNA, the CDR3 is TGTGCCAGCAGAGCGGGACTAGCGGGGGGTTCAGGCGGGGAGCTGTTTTTT.

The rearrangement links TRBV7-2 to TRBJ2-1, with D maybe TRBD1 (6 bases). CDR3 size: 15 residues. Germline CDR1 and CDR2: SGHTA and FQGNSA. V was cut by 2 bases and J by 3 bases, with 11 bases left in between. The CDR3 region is CASSLLGGYYNEQFF. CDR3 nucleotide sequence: TGTGCCAGCAGCTTATTAGGGGGATACTACAATGAGCAGTTCTTC.

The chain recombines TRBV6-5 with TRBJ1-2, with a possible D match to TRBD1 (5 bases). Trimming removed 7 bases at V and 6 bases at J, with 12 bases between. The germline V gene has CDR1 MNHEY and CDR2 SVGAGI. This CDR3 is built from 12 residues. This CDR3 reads CASIGPGDGYTF. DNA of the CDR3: TGTGCCAGCATAGGACCGGGGGATGGCTACACCTTC.

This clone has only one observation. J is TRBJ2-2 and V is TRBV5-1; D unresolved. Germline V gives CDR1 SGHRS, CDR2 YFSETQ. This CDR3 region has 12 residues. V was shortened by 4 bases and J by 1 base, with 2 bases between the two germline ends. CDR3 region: CASSLNTGELFF. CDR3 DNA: TGCGCCAGCAGCCTGAACACCGGGGAGCTGTTTTTT. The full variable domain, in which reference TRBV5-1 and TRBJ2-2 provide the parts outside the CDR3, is KAGVTQTPRYLIKTRGQQVTLSCSPISGHRSVSWYQQTPGQGLQFLFEYFSETQRNKGNFPGRFSGRQFSNSRSEMNVSTLELGDSALYLCASSLNTGELFFGEGSRLTVL.

The CDR3 region is CASSKLGGGLGTEAFF. CDR3 DNA: TGTGCCAGTAGTAAACTAGGCGGGGGTTTGGGCACTGAAGCTTTCTTT. V and J are TRBV19 and TRBJ1-1, with D possibly being TRBD1 (5 bases). This CDR3 region has 16 residues. Germline values: CDR1 LNHDA, CDR2 SQIVND (reference sequence). The V end lost 4 bases, the J end lost 4 bases, and 19 bases lay between the germline ends.

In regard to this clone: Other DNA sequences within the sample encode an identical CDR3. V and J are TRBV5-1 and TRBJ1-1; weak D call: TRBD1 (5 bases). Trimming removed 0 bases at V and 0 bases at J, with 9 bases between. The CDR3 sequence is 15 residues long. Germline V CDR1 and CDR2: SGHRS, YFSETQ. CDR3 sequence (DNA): TGCGCCAGCAGCTTGGTGGGCAGGGTGAACACTGAAGCTTTCTTT. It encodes CASSLVGRVNTEAFF.

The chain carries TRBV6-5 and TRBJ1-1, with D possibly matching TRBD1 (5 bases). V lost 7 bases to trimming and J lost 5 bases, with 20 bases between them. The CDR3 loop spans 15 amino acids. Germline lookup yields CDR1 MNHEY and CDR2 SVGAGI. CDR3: CASKFLGEGVTEAFF. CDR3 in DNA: TGTGCCAGCAAGTTTTTAGGGGAGGGCGTAACTGAAGCTTTCTTT.

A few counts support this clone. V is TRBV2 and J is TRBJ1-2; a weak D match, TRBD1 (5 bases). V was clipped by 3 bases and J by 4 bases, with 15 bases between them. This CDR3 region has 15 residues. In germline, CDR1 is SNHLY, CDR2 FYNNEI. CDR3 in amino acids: CASSDVGGRGYGYTF. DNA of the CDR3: TGTGCCAGCAGTGACGTCGGGGGAAGGGGCTATGGCTACACCTTC.

Here the CDR3 DNA reads TGCGCCAGCAGCCAAGAAGGAGTCGGACGCCAGCCTGGGGCCAACGTCCTGACTTTC. Translation: CASSQEGVGRQPGANVLTF. V is TRBV4-1 and J is TRBJ2-6, with unresolved D. CDR1 and CDR2 from the germline V gene are MGHRA and YSYEKL. The CDR3 runs to 19 residues. Trimming took 0 bases from V and 2 from J, leaving 17 bases between them.

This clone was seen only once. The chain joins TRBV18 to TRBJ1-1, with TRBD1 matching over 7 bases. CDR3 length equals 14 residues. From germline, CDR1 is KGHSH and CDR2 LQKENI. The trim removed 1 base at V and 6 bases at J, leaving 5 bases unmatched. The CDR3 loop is CASSPQGASAEAFF. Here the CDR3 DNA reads TGTGCCAGCTCACCACAGGGGGCGAGCGCTGAAGCTTTCTTT.

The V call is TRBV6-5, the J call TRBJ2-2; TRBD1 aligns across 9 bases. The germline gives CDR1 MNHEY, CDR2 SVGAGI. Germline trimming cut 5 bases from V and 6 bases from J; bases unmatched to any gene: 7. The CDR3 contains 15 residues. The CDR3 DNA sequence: TGTGCCAGCAGTACAGGGGGCAGGGTGGCCGGGGAGCTGTTTTTT. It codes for CASSTGGRVAGELFF.

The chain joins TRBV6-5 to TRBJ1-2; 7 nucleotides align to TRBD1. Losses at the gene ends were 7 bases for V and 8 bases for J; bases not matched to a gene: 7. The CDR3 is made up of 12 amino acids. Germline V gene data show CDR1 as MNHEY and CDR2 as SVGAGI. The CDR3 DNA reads TGTGCCAGCATCACAGGGGTTCGAGGCTACACCTTC. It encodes CASITGVRGYTF.

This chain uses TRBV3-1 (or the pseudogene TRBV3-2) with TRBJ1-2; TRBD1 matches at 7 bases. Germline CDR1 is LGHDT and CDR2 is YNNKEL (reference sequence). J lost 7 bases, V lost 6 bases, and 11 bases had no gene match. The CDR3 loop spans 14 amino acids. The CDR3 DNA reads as TGTGCCAGCAGGTCCCAGGGGGACGTGCTTGGCTACACCTTC. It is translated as CASRSQGDVLGYTF.

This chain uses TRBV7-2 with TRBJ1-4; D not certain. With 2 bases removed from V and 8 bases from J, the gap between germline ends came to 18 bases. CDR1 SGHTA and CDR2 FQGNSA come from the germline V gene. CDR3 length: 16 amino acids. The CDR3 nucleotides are TGTGCCAGCAGCTTATCGGGTTCCGGCCCCGCCGAAAAACTGTTTTTT. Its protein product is CASSLSGSGPAEKLFF. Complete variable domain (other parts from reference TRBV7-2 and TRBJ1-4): GAGVSQSPSNKVTEKGKDVELRCDPISGHTALYWYRQSLGQGLEFLIYFQGNSAPDKSGLPSDRFSAERTGGSVSTLTIQRTQQEDSAVYLCASSLSGSGPAEKLFFGSGTQLSVL.